Detailed here is one TCR beta chain. Germline lookup yields CDR1 SQVTM and CDR2 ANQGSEA. The CDR3 totals 14 residues. With V trimmed by 7 bases and J by 1 base, 5 bases remained unmatched. This specimen comes from a study of blood T cell repertoires in COVID-19. Per the authors' pipeline: Quantification of nucleated cells was approximated via reference gene primer amplification. Sequencing was performed with immunoSEQ multiplex PCR; in TCRdb, only in-frame clones are kept and a portion is missing. V and J calls and clone size follow that table, whereas D and trimming were derived from the DNA. This table has approximately 100,000 clones, about 83% appearing once.

The rearrangement joins TRBV29-1 to TRBJ2-1; 9 nucleotides align to TRBD2. Material: peripheral blood. The TCR comes from a woman aged 70-85 years with acute or convalescent COVID-19. The CDR3 reads CSARLAASYNEQFF. CDR3 DNA sequence: TGCAGCGCCAGACTAGCGGCTTCCTACAATGAGCAGTTCTTC.